The 13 T cell receptor beta chains given below trace back to one sample, sequenced in a study of radiation and T cells in renal cell carcinoma. Time point meaning: baseline pretreatment blood. Treatment reported: 15 Gy SBRT to primary tumor, nephrectomy 4 weeks later. The data were produced by immunoSEQ multiplex PCR, yet TCRdb's version contains in-frame clones alone and is incomplete. Found here are 94,000 or so clones, 82% of them singletons; the top ten hold around 6.3%. The sequencing used blood, collected from a patient whose treatment included radiotherapy and nephrectomy. The receptors originated from a man aged 55 to 69 with renal cell carcinoma.

V is TRBV11-2 and J is TRBJ2-3; TRBD1 matches 7 bases. Germline CDR1 and CDR2: SGHAT and FQNNGV. CDR3 size: 17 residues. V gave up 1 base and J gave up 2 bases; unmatched junction bases: 9. CDR3 region: CASSLVTGTDSTDTQYF. CDR3 DNA: TGTGCCAGCAGCTTAGTGACCGGGACAGACTCCACAGATACGCAGTATTTT.

The chain couples TRBV27 to TRBJ1-2; D is unresolved. V was cut by 4 bases and J by 2 bases, with 8 bases left in between. The germline CDR1 and CDR2 sequences are MNHEY and SMNVEV (reference sequence). CDR3 size: 13 residues. The CDR3 reads CASSYGINYGYTF. The CDR3 DNA sequence: TGTGCCAGCAGTTATGGCATCAACTATGGCTACACCTTC.

The CDR3 spells CASSVAGSIGETQYF. CDR3 nucleotide sequence: TGTGCCAGCAGCGTAGCAGGTTCGATCGGGGAGACCCAGTACTTC. This chain uses TRBV9 with TRBJ2-5; D gene unclear. V was shortened by 0 bases and J by 5 bases, with 14 bases between the two germline ends. The CDR3 consists of 15 residues. Germline V CDR1 and CDR2: SGDLS, YYNGEE.

This rearrangement joins TRBV27 to TRBJ2-7; possibly TRBD1 for D (6 bases). The CDR3 contains 17 residues. Germline CDR1 MNHEY, CDR2 SMNVEV (reference sequence). V dropped 5 bases and J dropped 4 bases, with 24 bases sitting between them. The CDR3 DNA sequence: TGTGCCAGCAGTCCCAAAAGACCAGGGGTCCCAGGTTACGAGCAGTACTTC. Protein sequence: CASSPKRPGVPGYEQYF.

This rearrangement joins TRBV6-5 to TRBJ1-2; tentative D call: TRBD1 (5 bases). Germline V gene sequence: CDR1 MNHEY, CDR2 SVGAGI. The CDR3 has 14 amino acids. V lost 6 bases and J lost 4, with 15 bases in between. Written as DNA, the CDR3 is TGTGCCAGCAGCCCCGCATTCACAGGCTATGGCTACACCTTC. Residues: CASSPAFTGYGYTF.

The chain carries TRBV6-6 and TRBJ2-5, with D possibly matching TRBD1 (6 bases). Germline lookup yields CDR1 MNHNY and CDR2 SVGAGI (reference sequence). This CDR3 has 15 residues. Between the trimmed V and J ends, which lost 7 bases and 1 base, there was a span of 16 bases. CDR3 DNA sequence: TGTGCCAGCAAGTCACCAGGGGCCTTCCAAGAGACCCAGTACTTC. This translates into CASKSPGAFQETQYF.

The chain is built from TRBV10-3 and TRBJ2-1; TRBD2 is a possible D gene (6 bases). The V and J ends lost 4 bases and 13 bases respectively, with 17 bases between them. Germline assignment: CDR1 ENHRY and CDR2 SYGVKD. The CDR3 length is 13 residues. In DNA form, the CDR3 reads TGTGCCATCAGTGGCCCCAGCGGAGGGGACCAGTTCTTC. Protein: CAISGPSGGDQFF.

The chain uses TRBV27 and TRBJ2-1; tentative D call: TRBD2 (6 bases). The germline CDR1 and CDR2 sequences are MNHEY and SMNVEV (reference sequence). V gave up 6 bases and J gave up 2 bases, with 14 bases separating them. CDR3 length equals 15 residues. The CDR3, as DNA: TGTGCCAGCAGGGCGAGCGGGTTGGCCTACAATGAGCAGTTCTTC. It translates to CASRASGLAYNEQFF.

This clone appeared a single time. The V call is TRBV27, the J call TRBJ1-2; tentative D call: TRBD1 (6 bases). The germline V and J ends were trimmed by 5 bases and 8 bases, with 18 bases remaining between them. The CDR3 is made up of 14 amino acids. The V gene's germline CDR1 is MNHEY and CDR2 SMNVEV (reference sequence). The CDR3 loop reads CASSPSTGIRGYTF. The CDR3, as DNA: TGTGCCAGCAGTCCAAGTACAGGGATTAGGGGCTACACCTTC.

CDR3 sequence: CASTDFGASGTDTQYF. CDR3 sequence (DNA): TGCGCCAGCACCGACTTCGGGGCTAGCGGCACAGATACGCAGTATTTT. The chain is built from TRBV10-2 and TRBJ2-3, with a possible D match to TRBD2 (6 bases). The CDR3 is made up of 16 amino acids. The germline V and J ends were trimmed by 7 bases and 1 base, with 18 bases remaining between them. The germline V gene has CDR1 WSHSY and CDR2 SAAADI.

The gene calls are TRBV10-3 and TRBJ2-7; the D gene could be TRBD1 or TRBD2 (6 bases each). Germline CDR1 ENHRY, CDR2 SYGVKD. V was shortened by 3 bases and J by 7 bases, with 16 bases between the two germline ends. The CDR3 runs to 14 residues. Here the CDR3 DNA reads TGTGCCATCAGTGATAACAGGGAGGTAAAAGAGCAGTACTTC. Its translation: CAISDNREVKEQYF.

The chain couples TRBV10-1 to TRBJ2-5, with D hard to call. Trimming pared 3 bases from V and 0 bases from J, leaving 5 bases between. CDR1 WNHNN and CDR2 SYGVQD come from the germline V gene (reference sequence). The CDR3 has 13 amino acids. In DNA form, the CDR3 reads TGCGCCAGCAGTGAATCGAACCAAGAGACCCAGTACTTC. It specifies CASSESNQETQYF.

The J gene is TRBJ1-1, the V gene TRBV27; 8 bases map to TRBD1. With V trimmed by 9 bases and J by 2 bases, 8 bases remained unmatched. CDR3 length: 14 residues. CDR1 and CDR2 (germline): MNHEY, SMNVEV (reference sequence). The CDR3 DNA follows: TGTGCCAGTAGACAGGGGACACACAACACTGAAGCTTTCTTT. It specifies CASRQGTHNTEAFF.